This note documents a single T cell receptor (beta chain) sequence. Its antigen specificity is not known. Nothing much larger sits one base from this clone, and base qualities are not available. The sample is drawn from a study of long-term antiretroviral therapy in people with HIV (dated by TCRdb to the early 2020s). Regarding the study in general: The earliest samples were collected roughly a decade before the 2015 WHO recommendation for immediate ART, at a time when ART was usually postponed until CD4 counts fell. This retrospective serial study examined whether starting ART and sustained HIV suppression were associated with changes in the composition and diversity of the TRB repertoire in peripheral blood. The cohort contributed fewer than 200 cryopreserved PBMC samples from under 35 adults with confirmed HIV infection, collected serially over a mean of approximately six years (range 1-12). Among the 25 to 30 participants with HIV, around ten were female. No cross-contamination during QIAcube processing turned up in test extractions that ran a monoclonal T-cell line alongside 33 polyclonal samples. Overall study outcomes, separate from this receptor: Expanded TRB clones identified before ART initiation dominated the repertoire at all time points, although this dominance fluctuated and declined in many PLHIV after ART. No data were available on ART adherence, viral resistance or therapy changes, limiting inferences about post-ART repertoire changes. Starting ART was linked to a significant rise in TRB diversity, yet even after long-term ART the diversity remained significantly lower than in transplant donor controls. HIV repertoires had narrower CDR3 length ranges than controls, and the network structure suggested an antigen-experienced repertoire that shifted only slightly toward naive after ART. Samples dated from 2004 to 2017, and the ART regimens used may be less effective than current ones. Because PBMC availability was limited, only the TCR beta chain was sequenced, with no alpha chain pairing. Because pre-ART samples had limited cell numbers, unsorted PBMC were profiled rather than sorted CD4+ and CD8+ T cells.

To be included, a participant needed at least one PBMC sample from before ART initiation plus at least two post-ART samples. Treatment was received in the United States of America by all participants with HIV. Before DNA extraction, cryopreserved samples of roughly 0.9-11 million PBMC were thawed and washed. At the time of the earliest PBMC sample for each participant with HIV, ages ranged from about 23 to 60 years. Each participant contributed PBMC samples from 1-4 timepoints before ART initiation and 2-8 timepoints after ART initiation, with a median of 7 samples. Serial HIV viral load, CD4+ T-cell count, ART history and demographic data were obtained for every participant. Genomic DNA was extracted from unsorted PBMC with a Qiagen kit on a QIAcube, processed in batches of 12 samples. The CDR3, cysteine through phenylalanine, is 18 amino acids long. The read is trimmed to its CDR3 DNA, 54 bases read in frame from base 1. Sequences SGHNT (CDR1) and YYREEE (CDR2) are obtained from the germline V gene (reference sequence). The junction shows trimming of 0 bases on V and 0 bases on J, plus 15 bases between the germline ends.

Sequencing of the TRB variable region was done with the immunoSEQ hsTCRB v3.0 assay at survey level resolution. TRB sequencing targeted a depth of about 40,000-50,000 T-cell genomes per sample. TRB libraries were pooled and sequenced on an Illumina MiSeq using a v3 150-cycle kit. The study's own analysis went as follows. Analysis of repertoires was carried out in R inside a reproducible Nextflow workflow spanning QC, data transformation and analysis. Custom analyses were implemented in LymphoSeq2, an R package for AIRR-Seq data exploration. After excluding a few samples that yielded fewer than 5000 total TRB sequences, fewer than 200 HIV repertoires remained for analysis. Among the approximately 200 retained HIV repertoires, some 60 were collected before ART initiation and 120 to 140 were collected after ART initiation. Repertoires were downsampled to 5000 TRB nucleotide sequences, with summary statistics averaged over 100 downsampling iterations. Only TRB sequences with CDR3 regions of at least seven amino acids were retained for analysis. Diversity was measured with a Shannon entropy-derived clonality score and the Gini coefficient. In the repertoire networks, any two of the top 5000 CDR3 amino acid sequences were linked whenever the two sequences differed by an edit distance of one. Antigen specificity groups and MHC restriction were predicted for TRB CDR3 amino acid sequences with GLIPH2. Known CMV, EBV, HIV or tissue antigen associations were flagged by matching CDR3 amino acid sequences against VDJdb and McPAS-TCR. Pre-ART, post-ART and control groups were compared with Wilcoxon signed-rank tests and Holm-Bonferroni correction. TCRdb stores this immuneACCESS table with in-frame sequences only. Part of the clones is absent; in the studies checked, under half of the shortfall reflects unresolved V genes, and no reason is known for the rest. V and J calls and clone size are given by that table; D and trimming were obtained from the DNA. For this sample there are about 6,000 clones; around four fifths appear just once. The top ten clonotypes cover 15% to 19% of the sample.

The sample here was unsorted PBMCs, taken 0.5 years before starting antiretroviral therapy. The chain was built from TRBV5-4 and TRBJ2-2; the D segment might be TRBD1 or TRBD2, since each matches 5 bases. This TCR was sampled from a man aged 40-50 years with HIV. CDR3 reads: CASSLDRSRGPNTGELFF. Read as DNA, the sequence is TGTGCCAGCAGCTTGGACCGCTCACGGGGACCGAACACCGGGGAGCTGTTTTTT.